This T cell receptor (beta chain) appears in the sequencing data of a study of cytomegalovirus exposure and HLA in healthy donors. General study results and limits: Compared with the roughly 670-donor mean, an Asian-associated ancestry cluster reportedly had fewer N-insertions, according to a later analysis. Using a false discovery rate of 0.05, a later analysis showed that approximately 16,000 TCR beta sequences were associated with HLA alleles. Later analysis identified several of the most significant clusters that appeared linked to common viral pathogens.

From germline, CDR1 is SGHDN and CDR2 FVKESK. The CDR3 has 15 residues. Trimming took 0 bases from V and 6 from J, leaving 14 bases between them. Turning to this clone: Antigen specificity is unknown.

The PCR ran on 60 Vbeta and 13 Jbeta primers. Some clones are missing from TCRdb's copy, which holds only in-frame ones; the method was immunoSEQ multiplex PCR. Of some 130,000 clones listed, roughly 80% are singletons. This TCR came from a young man in good health and CMV-seronegative. The sample consisted of PBMCs. The chain carries TRBV14 and TRBJ1-2; D unclear. The CDR3 region is CASSQEFQTGDGYTF. The CDR3 DNA follows: TGTGCCAGCAGCCAAGAATTCCAGACTGGCGATGGCTACACCTTC.